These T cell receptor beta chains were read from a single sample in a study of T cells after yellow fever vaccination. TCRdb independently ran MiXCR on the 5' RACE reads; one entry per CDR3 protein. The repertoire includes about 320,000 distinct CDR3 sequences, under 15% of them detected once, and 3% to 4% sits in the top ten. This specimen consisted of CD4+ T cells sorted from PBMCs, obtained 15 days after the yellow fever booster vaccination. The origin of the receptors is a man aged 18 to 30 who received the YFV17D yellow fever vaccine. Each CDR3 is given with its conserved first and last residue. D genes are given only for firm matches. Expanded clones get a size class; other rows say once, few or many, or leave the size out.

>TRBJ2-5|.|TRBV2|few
CASEAGKETQYF
TGTGCCAGCGAGGCTGGGAAAGAGACCCAGTACTTC
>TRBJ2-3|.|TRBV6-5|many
CASSRIPALGDTTDTQYF
TGTGCCAGCAGTCGTATTCCTGCCTTGGGCGATACCACAGATACGCAGTATTTT
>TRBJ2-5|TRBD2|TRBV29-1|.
CSAGTSGGRETQYF
TGCAGCGCGGGGACTAGCGGGGGGCGGGAGACCCAGTACTTC
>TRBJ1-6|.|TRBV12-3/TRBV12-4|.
CASSTTHGNRGPLHF
TGTGCCAGCAGCACCACGCATGGGAACCGTGGACCCCTCCACTTT
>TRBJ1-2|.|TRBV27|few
CASSFSSLPYGYTF
TGTGCCAGCAGTTTCTCGTCCCTTCCCTATGGCTACACCTTC
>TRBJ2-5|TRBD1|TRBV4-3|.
CASSRSGTVQETQYF
TGCGCCAGCAGCCGGTCCGGGACAGTCCAAGAGACCCAGTACTTC
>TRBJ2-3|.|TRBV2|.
CASSEAPRKSTDTQYF
TGTGCCAGCAGTGAAGCGCCAAGGAAGAGCACAGATACGCAGTATTTT
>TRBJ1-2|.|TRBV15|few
CATSREGKWGYGYTF
TGTGCCACCAGCAGAGAAGGGAAGTGGGGCTATGGCTACACCTTC
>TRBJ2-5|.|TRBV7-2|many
CASSTYQETQYF
TGTGCCAGCAGCACGTACCAAGAGACCCAGTACTTC
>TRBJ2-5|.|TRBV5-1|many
CASSLAVWETQYF
TGCGCCAGCAGCTTGGCCGTGTGGGAGACCCAGTACTTC
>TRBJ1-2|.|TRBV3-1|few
CASSFGTANYGYTF
TGTGCCAGCAGCTTCGGCACAGCTAACTATGGCTACACCTTC
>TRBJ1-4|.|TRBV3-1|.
CASSWGPTNEKLFF
TGTGCCAGCAGCTGGGGACCAACTAATGAAAAACTGTTTTTT
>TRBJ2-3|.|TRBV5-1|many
CASSPGPAPDTQYF
TGCGCCAGCAGCCCTGGCCCCGCCCCAGATACGCAGTATTTT
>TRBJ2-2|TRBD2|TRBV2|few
CASRGLAGNTGELFF
TGTGCCAGCAGAGGACTAGCGGGGAACACCGGGGAGCTGTTTTTT
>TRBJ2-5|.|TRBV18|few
CASSRSVEETQYF
TGTGCCAGCTCACGGTCGGTCGAAGAGACCCAGTACTTC
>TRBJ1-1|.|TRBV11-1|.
CASSRPLGDWTEAFF
TGTGCCAGCAGCCGCCCGTTGGGAGATTGGACTGAAGCTTTCTTT
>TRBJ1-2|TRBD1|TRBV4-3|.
CASSQDTGVGYTF
TGCGCCAGCAGCCAAGATACAGGGGTAGGCTACACCTTC
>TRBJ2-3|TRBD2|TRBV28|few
CASCSGSTDTQYF
TGTGCCAGTTGTAGCGGGAGCACAGATACGCAGTATTTT
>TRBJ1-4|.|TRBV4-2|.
CASSQATGNVNEKLFF
TGTGCCAGCAGCCAAGCTACAGGGAATGTTAATGAAAAACTGTTTTTT
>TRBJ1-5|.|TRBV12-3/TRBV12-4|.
CASSQGLQPQHF
TGTGCCAGCAGTCAGGGACTCCAGCCCCAGCATTTT
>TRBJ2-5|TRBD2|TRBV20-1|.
CSASQPWGGETQYF
TGCAGTGCTAGCCAACCGTGGGGGGGGGAGACCCAGTACTTC
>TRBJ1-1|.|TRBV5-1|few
CASSLVLQGNTEAFF
TGCGCCAGCAGCTTGGTGTTACAGGGGAACACTGAAGCTTTCTTT
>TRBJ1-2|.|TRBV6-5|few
CASGAGHYGYTF
TGTGCCAGCGGGGCAGGTCACTATGGCTACACCTTC
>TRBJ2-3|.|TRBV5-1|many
CASSLGITDTQYF
TGTGCCAGCAGCTTAGGTATCACAGATACGCAGTATTTT
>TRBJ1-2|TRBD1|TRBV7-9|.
CASSWTGANYGYTF
TGTGCCAGCAGCTGGACAGGGGCAAACTATGGCTACACCTTC
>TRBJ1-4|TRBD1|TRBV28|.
CATHRTGGGFHNEKLFF
TGTGCTACCCACCGGACAGGGGGTGGATTTCATAATGAAAAACTGTTTTTT
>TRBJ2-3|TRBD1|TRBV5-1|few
CASSEGQITDTQYF
TGCGCCAGCAGCGAGGGACAGATTACAGATACGCAGTATTTT
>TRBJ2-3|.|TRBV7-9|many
CASSLARHSESQYF
TGTGCCAGCAGCTTAGCCCGTCACTCCGAATCGCAGTATTTT
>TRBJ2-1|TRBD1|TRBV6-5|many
CASSYSGTEGRFF
TGTGCCAGCAGTTACTCGGGGACAGAAGGCCGGTTCTTC
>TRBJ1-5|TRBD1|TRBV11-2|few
CASSFLQGNQPQHF
TGTGCCAGCAGCTTTTTACAGGGGAATCAGCCCCAGCATTTT
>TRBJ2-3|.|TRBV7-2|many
CASSLDASTDTQYF
TGTGCCAGCAGCTTAGATGCTAGCACAGATACGCAGTATTTT
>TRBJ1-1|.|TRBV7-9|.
CASSAVSGFLRTEAFF
TGTGCCAGCAGCGCAGTGAGTGGGTTCTTGCGGACTGAAGCTTTCTTT
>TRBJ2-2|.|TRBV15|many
CATSSVRRENTGELFF
TGTGCCACCAGCAGCGTGAGGCGGGAGAACACCGGGGAGCTGTTTTTT
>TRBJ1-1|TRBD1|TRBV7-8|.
CASSRQGAMNTEAFF
TGTGCCAGCAGCAGACAGGGGGCTATGAACACTGAAGCTTTCTTT
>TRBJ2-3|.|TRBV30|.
CAWSVRSDTQYF
TGTGCCTGGAGTGTACGGTCCGATACGCAGTATTTT
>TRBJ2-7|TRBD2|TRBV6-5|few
CASSRNLLAGGVHEQYF
TGTGCCAGCAGCCGAAACCTTCTAGCGGGGGGCGTCCACGAGCAGTACTTC
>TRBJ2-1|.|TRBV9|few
CASSGDAYNEQFF
TGTGCCAGCAGCGGGGACGCATACAATGAGCAGTTCTTC
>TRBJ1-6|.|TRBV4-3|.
CASSQDGGVGQLYNSPLHF
TGCGCCAGCAGCCAAGATGGAGGGGTAGGACAGCTTTATAATTCACCCCTCCACTTT
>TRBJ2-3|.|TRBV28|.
CASTPWREGTDTQYF
TGTGCCAGCACCCCGTGGAGGGAAGGGACAGATACGCAGTATTTT
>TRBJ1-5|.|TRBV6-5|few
CASSSRQANQPQHF
TGTGCCAGCAGCTCGAGACAGGCTAATCAGCCCCAGCATTTT
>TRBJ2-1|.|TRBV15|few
CATSRDPTVSYNEQFF
TGTGCCACCAGCAGAGATCCCACAGTTTCCTATAATGAGCAGTTCTTC
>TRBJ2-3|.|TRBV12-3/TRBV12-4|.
CASSSQGRRADTQYF
TGTGCCAGCAGTTCCCAGGGGCGACGCGCAGATACGCAGTATTTT
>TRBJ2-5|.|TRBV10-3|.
CAIRPQSQETQYF
TGTGCCATCAGGCCCCAATCCCAAGAGACCCAGTACTTC
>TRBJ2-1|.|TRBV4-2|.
CASSQDRNEQFF
TGTGCCAGCAGCCAAGATCGAAATGAGCAGTTCTTC
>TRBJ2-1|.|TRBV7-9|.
CASSKADEQFF
TGTGCCAGCAGCAAAGCGGATGAGCAGTTCTTC
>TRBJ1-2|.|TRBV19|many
CASRDRLNYGYTF
TGTGCCAGCCGCGACCGACTTAACTATGGCTACACCTTC